This TCR beta chain was sequenced for a study of blood T cell repertoires in COVID-19. Study background: Both acute and convalescent COVID-19 samples were obtained from the United States, Italy and Spain.

Sequenced by immunoSEQ multiplex PCR; TCRdb stores in-frame clones only, minus some. The data hold tens of thousands of clones, with about 87% observed a single time. The V gene end was trimmed by 5 bases and the J gene end by 1 base; junction bases not matched to a gene: 4. CDR3 length equals 14 residues. CDR1 is SGHAT and CDR2 is FQDESV in the germline V gene (reference sequence). The TCR was taken from a woman aged 40 to 50 with acute or convalescent COVID-19. Source material: peripheral blood. V is TRBV11-1 and J is TRBJ2-5; TRBD2 agrees at 7 bases. The CDR3 bases are TGTGCCAGCAGCCCGAGGACTAGCCAAGAGACCCAGTACTTC. As protein: CASSPRTSQETQYF.